Included here is one T cell receptor beta chain sequence, with context. The antigen remains unidentified. Germline CDR1 and CDR2: MDHEN and SYDVKM. V dropped 6 bases and J dropped 1 base, with 16 bases sitting between them. This CDR3 has 16 amino acids. The data were taken from a study of response to subunit inactivated influenza vaccine. Overall study findings and caveats: Every seasonal influenza vaccination brings in few new T cells, the authors suggested.

One entry per CDR3 protein results from TCRdb running MiXCR on the RT-PCR reads. The data hold 450,000 to 600,000 distinct CDR3 sequences, with around 7.9% observed a single time. The chain couples TRBV28 to TRBJ2-4; no reliable D call. This TCR derives from a man aged 50 to 69 who received an inactivated influenza vaccine. The specimen was PBMCs from blood, collected about 24 months after vaccination. In DNA form, the CDR3 reads TGTGCCAGCAGACGCACCCACCTCGGGGCCAAAAACATTCAGTACTTC. This sequence encodes CASRRTHLGAKNIQYF.